This section outlines one T cell receptor beta chain sequence together with its context. This clonotype was recorded a few times. Its binding antigen is unknown. Nothing much larger sits one base from this clone, and base qualities are not available. These data originate in a study of blood T cells in healthy people across ages (dated by TCRdb to between 2014 and 2017). The study in broad terms: In model experiments, template switching captured about one uniquely barcoded TCR beta cDNA molecule for every two T cells. Donors of different ages were randomly distributed across sequencing lanes to avoid experimental bias. The study measured age-related changes in TCR beta repertoire diversity using deep sequencing normalized with unique cDNA molecular identifiers. The study analyzed two additional independent replicas of 1 million unique cDNA reads from the same blood draw for two donors, one aged 18 to 30 and one aged 80 or older. Donors were grouped into four age groups: young (average roughly 15 years), middle-aged (39), aged (approximately 67) and long-lived (over 80).

The donors were roughly 40 Caucasian individuals from Russia, aged roughly 6 to 100 years, who were systemically healthy. About 9.1 milliliters of peripheral blood were collected from each donor into EDTA-treated Vacutainer tubes. Ficoll-Paque density-gradient centrifugation was used to isolate PBMCs, with at least 7 million obtained per sample. Trizol reagent was used to extract total RNA from PBMCs, with at least 5.5 micrograms per sample. Naive CD45RAhigh/CD27high T cell percentages were measured by flow cytometry on a PBMC aliquot from every donor. Library construction relied on 5' RACE. The reads were generated on an Illumina HiSeq 2500. A second PCR of roughly 7 to 11 cycles was performed with a sample-barcoded 5' primer and a J-beta primer mix. A template-switch 5' adaptor carrying 12 random nucleotides introduced a unique molecular identifier onto each TCR beta cDNA molecule. At least 3 million CDR3-containing paired-end reads were obtained from each sample. All of the RNA was converted into first-strand cDNA using the Mint cDNA synthesis kit, with a TRBC-specific oligonucleotide serving as the primer. Following uracil-DNA glycosylase treatment, all cDNA underwent a first 18-cycle PCR with the universal primers M1SS and BC2_uni_R. Turning to the authors' computational methods: For normalization, 1 million high-quality reads, each with a distinct molecular identifier, were randomly selected from each sample. Reads sharing molecular identifiers were discarded rather than binned into consensus sequences. MiTCR, run with a Q25 quality threshold and the strictest error-elimination algorithm, handled CDR3 identification, clonotype clustering and error correction. A nonparametric unseen species model with Euler transformation was used to estimate a lower bound on total TCR beta diversity. TCRdb reanalyzed the raw reads on its own, using fastp at Q25 for trimming and MiXCR for clone calling, and kept in-frame beta chains. Every distinct CDR3 protein forms one entry, paired with its most common genes and DNA. The V and J calls and clone size come from TCRdb's table, not from the authors' own analysis. Within this sample are approximately 730,000 distinct CDR3 sequences, with 40% to 45% of them counted one time only. The ten most abundant clones make up around 20% of the sample.

The CDR3 covers 15 residues, taking in both the cysteine and the phenylalanine. This entry keeps only the CDR3 DNA: 45 bases, framed from base 1. As encoded in the germline V gene, CDR1 is SGHVS while CDR2 is FQNEAQ. Trimming at the junction amounts to 4 bases on V and 9 bases on J, and the germline ends lie 22 bases apart. Findings and caveats that apply to the study as a whole: The percentage of naive T cells measured by flow cytometry correlated strongly with observed TCR beta diversity. Total diversity estimates from one million sequenced T cells were considered lower bounds and underestimates. Because the CMV infection status of the donors was unknown, age-related changes in expanded clonotypes may potentially have been confounded. Observed TCR beta diversity per million T cells fell roughly linearly with age, and a significant reduction was already apparent by age roughly 40. Compared with the aged group, the long-lived group had more naive CD4+ T cells, fewer expanded clones and increased TCR diversity, a pattern suggesting age selection. Conclusive comparison of naive and antigen-experienced compartments was prevented by the profiling of bulk unsorted PBMCs.

The source of this sequence is an older woman in good health. The chain was built from TRBV7-8 and TRBJ2-7; a tentative D match to TRBD2 spans 6 bases. Sequencing input: blood. The DNA reads TGTGCCAGCAGCTCCACCGGGACGGGGGTGGTGGGGCAGTACTTC. This is translated as CASSSTGTGVVGQYF. The variable domain in full, with residues beyond the CDR3 obtained from the reference TRBV7-8 and TRBJ2-7 genes, is GAGVSQSPRYKVAKRGQDVALRCDPISGHVSLFWYQQALGQGPEFLTYFQNEAQLDKSGLPSDRFFAERPEGSVSTLKIQRTQQEDSAVYLCASSSTGTGVVGQYFGPGTRLTVT.